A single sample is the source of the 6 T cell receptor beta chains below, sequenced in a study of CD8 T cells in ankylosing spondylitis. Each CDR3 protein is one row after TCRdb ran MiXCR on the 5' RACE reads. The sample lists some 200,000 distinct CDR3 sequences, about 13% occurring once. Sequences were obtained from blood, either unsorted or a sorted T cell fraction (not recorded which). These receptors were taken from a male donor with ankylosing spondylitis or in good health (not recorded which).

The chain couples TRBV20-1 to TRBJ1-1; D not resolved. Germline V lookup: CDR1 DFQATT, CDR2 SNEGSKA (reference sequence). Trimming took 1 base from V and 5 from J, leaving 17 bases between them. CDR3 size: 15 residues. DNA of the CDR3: TGCAGTGCTAGAGTCCTGATCCGGTCGAAGACTGAAGCTTTCTTT. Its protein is CSARVLIRSKTEAFF.

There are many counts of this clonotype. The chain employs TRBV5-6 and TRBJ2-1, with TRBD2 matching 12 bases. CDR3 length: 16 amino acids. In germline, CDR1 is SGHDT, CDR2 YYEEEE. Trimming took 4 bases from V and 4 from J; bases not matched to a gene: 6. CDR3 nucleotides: TGTGCCAGCAGCACCGCTAGCGGGAGGGATTACAATGAGCAGTTCTTC. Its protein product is CASSTASGRDYNEQFF.

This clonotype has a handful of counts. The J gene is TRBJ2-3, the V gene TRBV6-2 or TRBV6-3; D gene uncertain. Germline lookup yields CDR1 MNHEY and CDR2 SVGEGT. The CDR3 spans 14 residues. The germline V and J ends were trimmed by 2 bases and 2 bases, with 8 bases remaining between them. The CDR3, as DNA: TGTGCCAGCAGTTACACTCACCCCACAGATACGCAGTATTTT. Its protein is CASSYTHPTDTQYF.

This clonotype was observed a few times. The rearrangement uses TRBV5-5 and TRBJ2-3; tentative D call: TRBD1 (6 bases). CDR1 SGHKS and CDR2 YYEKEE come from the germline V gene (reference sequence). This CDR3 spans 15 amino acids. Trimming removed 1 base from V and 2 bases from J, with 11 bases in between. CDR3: CASSLYRVDTDTQYF. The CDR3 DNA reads TGTGCCAGCAGCTTGTACAGGGTGGACACAGATACGCAGTATTTT.

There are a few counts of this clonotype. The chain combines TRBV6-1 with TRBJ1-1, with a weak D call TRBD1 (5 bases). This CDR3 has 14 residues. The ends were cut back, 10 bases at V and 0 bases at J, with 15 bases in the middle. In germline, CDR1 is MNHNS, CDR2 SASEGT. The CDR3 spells CATLERGLNTEAFF. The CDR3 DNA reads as TGTGCCACGCTTGAGAGGGGCCTGAACACTGAAGCTTTCTTT.

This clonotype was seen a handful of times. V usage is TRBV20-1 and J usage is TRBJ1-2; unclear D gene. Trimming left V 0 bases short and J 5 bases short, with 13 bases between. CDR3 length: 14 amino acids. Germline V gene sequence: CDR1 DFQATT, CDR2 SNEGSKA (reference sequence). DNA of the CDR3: TGCAGTGCTAGAGATCAGGAAGAGGTTTATGGCTACACCTTC. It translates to CSARDQEEVYGYTF.